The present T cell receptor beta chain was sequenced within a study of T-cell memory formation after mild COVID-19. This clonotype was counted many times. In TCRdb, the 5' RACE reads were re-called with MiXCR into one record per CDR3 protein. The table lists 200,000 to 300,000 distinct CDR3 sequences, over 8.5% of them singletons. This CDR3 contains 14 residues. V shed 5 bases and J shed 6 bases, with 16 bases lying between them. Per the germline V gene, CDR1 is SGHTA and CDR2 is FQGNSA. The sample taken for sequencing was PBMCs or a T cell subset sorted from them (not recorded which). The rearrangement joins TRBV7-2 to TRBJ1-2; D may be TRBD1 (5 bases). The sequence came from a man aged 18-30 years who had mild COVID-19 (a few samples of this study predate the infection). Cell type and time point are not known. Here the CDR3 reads CASSPPGVDNGYTF. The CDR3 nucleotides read TGTGCCAGCAGCCCCCCCGGCGTGGACAATGGCTACACCTTC.